This T cell receptor (beta chain) originates from a study of cytomegalovirus exposure and HLA in healthy donors. Separation from the approximately 660-subject first cohort characterized the roughly 120-subject validation cohort, to which the donors belonged. Germline lookup yields CDR1 SGHNT and CDR2 YENEEA. This CDR3 has 13 amino acids. V was clipped by 5 bases and J by 5 bases, with 13 bases between them. Method: immunoSEQ multiplex PCR; TCRdb's copy keeps in-frame clones and lacks some. The data show about 110,000 clones, 70% to 90% seen once. Comments on this clone: Antigen unknown.

Broader study findings: The study recorded 160 or so TCR beta chains that were cytomegalovirus-associated. In vitro checks showed that a few CMV-associated chains really do target CMV antigens.

The sample was PBMCs. This receptor was obtained from a young woman in good health and CMV-seronegative. V usage is TRBV11-3 and J usage is TRBJ2-7; D may be TRBD1 (7 bases). DNA of the CDR3: TGTGCCAGCAGCGCACAGGGGAGGAACGAGCAGTACTTC. Protein product: CASSAQGRNEQYF.